The rows below give T cell receptor beta chains drawn from one sample of a study of post-analysis software for immune sequencing data. TCRdb re-called the PCR reads with MiXCR, one entry per CDR3 protein. The sample has about 560,000 distinct CDR3 sequences; roughly 47% are singletons. Sequenced: blood. All receptors derive from a girl aged 10 to 17 with multiple sclerosis. The CDR3 runs from the conserved cysteine through the conserved F or W. The order of the fields is clone size, V gene, D gene, J gene, CDR3 DNA, CDR3 protein. The D gene is left open where the match is weak. Where a row states a size, it is once, few, many or the class of an expanded clone; other rows omit it.

clone size: few; V gene: TRBV7-2; D gene: -; J gene: TRBJ2-7; CDR3 DNA: TGTGCCAGCAGCTTAGGGGGCGGGATCTCCTACGAGCAGTACTTC; CDR3 protein: CASSLGGGISYEQYF
clone size: few; V gene: TRBV9; D gene: -; J gene: TRBJ1-2; CDR3 DNA: TGTGCCAGCAGCGTAGAGCGCGTTGGGTATGGCTACACCTTC; CDR3 protein: CASSVERVGYGYTF
clone size: -; V gene: TRBV7-2; D gene: -; J gene: TRBJ1-1; CDR3 DNA: TGTGCCAGCAGCTTAGCCCACCCGGGGACTGAAGCTTTCTTT; CDR3 protein: CASSLAHPGTEAFF
clone size: -; V gene: TRBV4-1; D gene: -; J gene: TRBJ1-2; CDR3 DNA: TGCGCCAGCAGCCAAGAGTCCAGGGGTGATGGCTACACCTTC; CDR3 protein: CASSQESRGDGYTF
clone size: few; V gene: TRBV12-3/TRBV12-4; D gene: TRBD2; J gene: TRBJ2-3; CDR3 DNA: TGTGCCAGCAGTGGGGGACTAGCTGCGGATACGCAGTATTTT; CDR3 protein: CASSGGLAADTQYF
clone size: -; V gene: TRBV29-1; D gene: TRBD2; J gene: TRBJ2-1; CDR3 DNA: TGCAGCGTTGAGGAGCGGGAGGAGAATGAGCAGTTCTTC; CDR3 protein: CSVEEREENEQFF
clone size: few; V gene: TRBV3-1; D gene: -; J gene: TRBJ1-2; CDR3 DNA: TGTGCCAGCAGCCAAGGACCGGGACTCCCGGTCTACACCTTC; CDR3 protein: CASSQGPGLPVYTF
clone size: -; V gene: TRBV10-3; D gene: -; J gene: TRBJ2-1; CDR3 DNA: TGTGCCATCAGCTACCGTTACGCAGGGGGAGGGGGCGATGAGCAGTTCTTC; CDR3 protein: CAISYRYAGGGGDEQFF
clone size: -; V gene: TRBV20-1; D gene: -; J gene: TRBJ2-7; CDR3 DNA: TGCAGTGCTAGCAAGTCGGCCAGGGCGATTACCTACGAGCAGTACTTC; CDR3 protein: CSASKSARAITYEQYF
clone size: -; V gene: TRBV29-1; D gene: TRBD1; J gene: TRBJ2-1; CDR3 DNA: TGCAGCGTGGTAGACAGGGGGACCTACAATGAGCAGTTCTTC; CDR3 protein: CSVVDRGTYNEQFF
clone size: few; V gene: TRBV29-1; D gene: TRBD1; J gene: TRBJ1-5; CDR3 DNA: TGCAGCGTTGCGACAGGGGGCGATCAGCCCCAGCATTTT; CDR3 protein: CSVATGGDQPQHF
clone size: few; V gene: TRBV11-2; D gene: -; J gene: TRBJ2-1; CDR3 DNA: TGTGCCAGCAGCCCAAGGCTCATGGGGTCGGCTAATGAGCAGTTCTTC; CDR3 protein: CASSPRLMGSANEQFF
clone size: once; V gene: TRBV7-9; D gene: -; J gene: TRBJ2-7; CDR3 DNA: TGTGCCAGCAGCTTAGAAGGGCATATCTACGAGCAGTACTTC; CDR3 protein: CASSLEGHIYEQYF
clone size: once; V gene: TRBV20-1; D gene: -; J gene: TRBJ2-3; CDR3 DNA: TGCAGTGCCGGCAGGGGTGAGCTTATCACAGATACGCAGTATTTT; CDR3 protein: CSAGRGELITDTQYF
clone size: few; V gene: TRBV10-1; D gene: -; J gene: TRBJ2-7; CDR3 DNA: TGCGCCAGCAGTGAGCGGGACGAGACCTACGAGCAGTACTTC; CDR3 protein: CASSERDETYEQYF
clone size: -; V gene: TRBV7-8; D gene: -; J gene: TRBJ2-1; CDR3 DNA: TGTGCCAGCAGCCCCGGGACAAGATGCAATGAGCAGTTCTTC; CDR3 protein: CASSPGTRCNEQFF
clone size: few; V gene: TRBV5-1; D gene: -; J gene: TRBJ2-7; CDR3 DNA: TGCGCCAGCAGCTTGGGGGGGTGGGACGAGACCTACGAGCAGTACTTC; CDR3 protein: CASSLGGWDETYEQYF
clone size: -; V gene: TRBV7-2; D gene: TRBD2; J gene: TRBJ2-4; CDR3 DNA: TGTGCCAGCAGCGGTAGAGGGCTAGCGGCAGTAGCCAAAAACATTCAGTACTTC; CDR3 protein: CASSGRGLAAVAKNIQYF
clone size: -; V gene: TRBV27; D gene: TRBD2; J gene: TRBJ2-3; CDR3 DNA: TGTGCCAGCAGCTCCCCCTTCCAATTAGCGGGAGGTGGGGGGCCCACAGATACGCAGTATTTT; CDR3 protein: CASSSPFQLAGGGGPTDTQYF
clone size: -; V gene: TRBV6-1; D gene: -; J gene: TRBJ2-1; CDR3 DNA: TGTGCCAGCCCAGGGATGAATGAGCAGTTCTTC; CDR3 protein: CASPGMNEQFF
clone size: -; V gene: TRBV12-3/TRBV12-4; D gene: TRBD1; J gene: TRBJ2-7; CDR3 DNA: TGTGCCAGCAGCTTCAACCGGGACAGGGAAAACTACGAGCAGTACTTC; CDR3 protein: CASSFNRDRENYEQYF
clone size: -; V gene: TRBV6-6; D gene: -; J gene: TRBJ1-5; CDR3 DNA: TGTGCCAGCAGTTCTCGGACGAGGCAGAGACAGCCCCAGCATTTT; CDR3 protein: CASSSRTRQRQPQHF
clone size: few; V gene: TRBV7-6; D gene: -; J gene: TRBJ2-5; CDR3 DNA: TGTGCCAGCAGCTTAGGGTTGGGGGGTTACCAAGAGACCCAGTACTTC; CDR3 protein: CASSLGLGGYQETQYF
clone size: -; V gene: TRBV3-1; D gene: TRBD2; J gene: TRBJ2-1; CDR3 DNA: TGTGCCAGCAGCCAAGAGCTAGCGGGAGTGGTGGGAAAATTTTACAATGAGCAGTTCTTC; CDR3 protein: CASSQELAGVVGKFYNEQFF
clone size: -; V gene: TRBV5-1; D gene: TRBD2; J gene: TRBJ2-3; CDR3 DNA: TGCGCCAGCACCAGGACTAGCGGCCTCACAGATACGCAGTATTTT; CDR3 protein: CASTRTSGLTDTQYF
clone size: few; V gene: TRBV10-3; D gene: -; J gene: TRBJ2-5; CDR3 DNA: TGTGCCATCAGTGTTAGCCAAGAGACCCAGTACTTC; CDR3 protein: CAISVSQETQYF
clone size: -; V gene: TRBV20-1; D gene: TRBD2; J gene: TRBJ2-5; CDR3 DNA: TGCAGTGCCAAAACTAGCGGGAGTGAGACCCAGTACTTC; CDR3 protein: CSAKTSGSETQYF
clone size: few; V gene: TRBV20-1; D gene: -; J gene: TRBJ1-2; CDR3 DNA: TGCAGTGCGGACCTCGGCGGGGGGAGGAACTATGGCTACACCTTC; CDR3 protein: CSADLGGGRNYGYTF
clone size: -; V gene: TRBV6-1; D gene: -; J gene: TRBJ2-7; CDR3 DNA: TGTGCCAGCAGTGAAGCGGAGGACTGGGACTACGAGCAGTACTTC; CDR3 protein: CASSEAEDWDYEQYF
clone size: -; V gene: TRBV11-3; D gene: TRBD2; J gene: TRBJ2-3; CDR3 DNA: TGTGCCAGCAGCTTGAGACTAGCGGGAGTACTCACAGATACGCAGTATTTT; CDR3 protein: CASSLRLAGVLTDTQYF
clone size: few; V gene: TRBV29-1; D gene: -; J gene: TRBJ2-5; CDR3 DNA: TGCAGCGTTGAAGATTCCGTGGAGACCCAGTACTTC; CDR3 protein: CSVEDSVETQYF
clone size: -; V gene: TRBV4-1; D gene: TRBD2; J gene: TRBJ2-1; CDR3 DNA: TGCGCCAGCAGCCACCCGGGCCTAGCGGGGGGGCATGAGCAGTTCTTC; CDR3 protein: CASSHPGLAGGHEQFF
clone size: -; V gene: TRBV6-6; D gene: -; J gene: TRBJ1-2; CDR3 DNA: TGTGCCAGCAGTTACGAGGGGAGCTATGGCTACACCTTC; CDR3 protein: CASSYEGSYGYTF
clone size: -; V gene: TRBV7-2; D gene: -; J gene: TRBJ2-5; CDR3 DNA: TGTGCCTCACTAGGAGCAGAGACCCAGTACTTC; CDR3 protein: CASLGAETQYF
clone size: -; V gene: TRBV5-1; D gene: -; J gene: TRBJ1-2; CDR3 DNA: TGCGCCAGCAGCCGGACGGGGGATGGCTATGGCTACACCTTC; CDR3 protein: CASSRTGDGYGYTF
clone size: -; V gene: TRBV4-1; D gene: TRBD2; J gene: TRBJ2-1; CDR3 DNA: TGCGCCAGCAGCCATAGGAGCCCAAGGTCCGGGAGGGTTCACAATGAGCAGTTCTTC; CDR3 protein: CASSHRSPRSGRVHNEQFF
clone size: -; V gene: TRBV6-5; D gene: TRBD1; J gene: TRBJ1-1; CDR3 DNA: TGTGCCAGCAGTTACTCGACAGGGTCTAAAGCTTTCTTT; CDR3 protein: CASSYSTGSKAFF
clone size: few; V gene: TRBV20-1; D gene: -; J gene: TRBJ2-1; CDR3 DNA: TGCAGGGCAAGCCCGGTTGATGAGCAGTTCTTC; CDR3 protein: CRASPVDEQFF
clone size: few; V gene: TRBV20-1; D gene: TRBD1; J gene: TRBJ2-7; CDR3 DNA: TGCAGCGCAGGGGACAGGGGGCCCTACGAGCAGTACTTC; CDR3 protein: CSAGDRGPYEQYF
clone size: -; V gene: TRBV6-4; D gene: -; J gene: TRBJ1-2; CDR3 DNA: TGTGCCAGCAGTGACTCGGGACACTATGGCTACACCTTC; CDR3 protein: CASSDSGHYGYTF
clone size: few; V gene: TRBV5-1; D gene: TRBD1; J gene: TRBJ1-2; CDR3 DNA: TGCGCCAGCAGCTTGGCTGGGACAGGGGGCCTGGGGTATGGCTACACCTTC; CDR3 protein: CASSLAGTGGLGYGYTF
clone size: -; V gene: TRBV29-1; D gene: -; J gene: TRBJ2-3; CDR3 DNA: TGCAGCGTGGAGCTAGGGGCCCCAGATACGCAGTATTTT; CDR3 protein: CSVELGAPDTQYF
clone size: -; V gene: TRBV7-2; D gene: -; J gene: TRBJ1-2; CDR3 DNA: TGTGCCAACAGTTTAAGATTACAGGAGGGTGGCTACACCTTC; CDR3 protein: CANSLRLQEGGYTF
clone size: few; V gene: TRBV12-3/TRBV12-4; D gene: TRBD1; J gene: TRBJ1-2; CDR3 DNA: TGTGCCAGCAGTTTAGAAGACAGGGGGTTCAATGGCTACACCTTC; CDR3 protein: CASSLEDRGFNGYTF
clone size: few; V gene: TRBV6-6; D gene: TRBD1; J gene: TRBJ1-2; CDR3 DNA: TGTGCCAGCAGTTACGTACAGGGGGGCTACACCTTC; CDR3 protein: CASSYVQGGYTF
clone size: -; V gene: TRBV6-1; D gene: TRBD2; J gene: TRBJ2-3; CDR3 DNA: TGTGCCAGTGAACCTAGCGGGAGGGCCGCTGGCCCCACAGATACGCAGTATTTT; CDR3 protein: CASEPSGRAAGPTDTQYF
clone size: few; V gene: TRBV12-3/TRBV12-4; D gene: -; J gene: TRBJ1-4; CDR3 DNA: TGTGCCAGCACCCCGGTGGCAGCTAATGAAAAACTGTTTTTT; CDR3 protein: CASTPVAANEKLFF
clone size: -; V gene: TRBV6-5; D gene: -; J gene: TRBJ1-2; CDR3 DNA: TGTGCCAGCAGCCCAACACAGGGAGTCAACTATGGCTACACCTTC; CDR3 protein: CASSPTQGVNYGYTF
clone size: -; V gene: TRBV2; D gene: TRBD2; J gene: TRBJ2-5; CDR3 DNA: TGTGCCAGCAGCTCACCGGGACGGCGGGGGGAGACCCAGTACTTC; CDR3 protein: CASSSPGRRGETQYF
clone size: -; V gene: TRBV12-3/TRBV12-4; D gene: TRBD1; J gene: TRBJ2-3; CDR3 DNA: TGTGCCAGCAGTCGGACAGGGGTCGTGTCGGATACGCAGTATTTT; CDR3 protein: CASSRTGVVSDTQYF
clone size: -; V gene: TRBV12-3/TRBV12-4; D gene: -; J gene: TRBJ2-2; CDR3 DNA: TGTGCCAGCAGTCACAATACCGGGGAGCTGTTTTTT; CDR3 protein: CASSHNTGELFF
clone size: -; V gene: TRBV10-3; D gene: -; J gene: TRBJ1-4; CDR3 DNA: TGTGCCATCAGCGGACAGCGTAATGAAAAACTGTTTTTT; CDR3 protein: CAISGQRNEKLFF
clone size: -; V gene: TRBV6-1; D gene: -; J gene: TRBJ2-3; CDR3 DNA: TGTGCCAGCAGCTTATCAGGGAATACGCAGTATTTT; CDR3 protein: CASSLSGNTQYF
clone size: -; V gene: TRBV29-1; D gene: TRBD2; J gene: TRBJ2-7; CDR3 DNA: TGCAGCGTCGTATCTAGCGGGGGGAACTCCTACGAGCAGTACTTC; CDR3 protein: CSVVSSGGNSYEQYF
clone size: -; V gene: TRBV5-1; D gene: TRBD1; J gene: TRBJ2-5; CDR3 DNA: TGCGCCAGCAGCTTGGGGACAGGGGACGGAGAGACCCAGTACTTC; CDR3 protein: CASSLGTGDGETQYF